This T cell receptor beta chain was sequenced for a study of brain T cells in children with intractable seizures. This clone was counted a few times. Using immunoSEQ multiplex PCR, the repertoire was profiled, and TCRdb retains in-frame clones only, with some absent. The sample lists roughly 110,000 clones, 94% occurring once. The CDR3 runs to 17 residues. V dropped 5 bases and J dropped 7; count of bases not matched to a gene: 16. The sequence was collected from a boy less than two years old with hemimegalencephaly and intractable seizures. The gene calls are TRBV23-1 and TRBJ2-2, with TRBD2 matching 7 bases. TRBV23-1 is designated an ORF whose function remains uncertain. The sample here was peripheral blood, taken at surgery. CDR3 DNA sequence: TGCGCCAGCAGTTACCCGGGGGGATGGGGAACGGTCGGGGAGCTGTTTTTT. Protein: CASSYPGGWGTVGELFF.